The 32 T cell receptor beta chains reported below all come from one sample, sequenced in a study of T-cell reconstitution after alpha-beta-depleted transplantation in children. Preparation of the TCRbeta library used unique molecular identifiers. One entry per CDR3 protein, called by TCRdb with MiXCR from the PCR reads. The sample holds approximately 500,000 distinct CDR3 sequences; 8% to 11% are singletons and the top ten take around 2%. The sample consisted of PBMCs, taken before TCRalphabeta/CD19-depleted stem cell transplant. These TCRs come from a child under 10 years old with inherited bone marrow failure, due to receive a stem cell transplant.

This clonotype has a count of ten or more. The chain has TRBV5-4 and TRBJ2-5; 9 nucleotides match TRBD2. The CDR3 runs 15 residues. Germline V gene lookup returns CDR1 SGHNT and CDR2 YYREEE (reference sequence). With 4 bases clipped from V and 3 bases from J, the junction kept 7 bases outside the gene matches. The CDR3 DNA is TGTGCCAGCAGCAGTAGCGGGAGTTTCGAAGAGACCCAGTACTTC. Translated: CASSSSGSFEETQYF.

This clonotype was seen at least ten times. The chain couples TRBV20-1 to TRBJ2-1, with TRBD1 identical over 7 bases. The germline CDR1 and CDR2 sequences are DFQATT and SNEGSKA (reference sequence). The trim removed 0 bases at V and 5 bases at J, leaving 7 bases unmatched. The CDR3 length is 15 residues. CDR3 nucleotide sequence: TGCAGTGCTAGAGACGCCGGGACAGTGAACAATGAGCAGTTCTTC. It yields the protein CSARDAGTVNNEQFF.

This clonotype has ten or more counts. CDR3 protein: CASSFSLGAGELFF. CDR3 sequence (DNA): TGCGCCAGCAGCTTTTCCCTGGGAGCCGGGGAGCTGTTTTTT. J is TRBJ2-2 and V is TRBV5-1; tentative D call: TRBD2 (5 bases). The CDR3 covers 14 residues. Deletions cut 2 bases from V and 6 bases from J, with 11 bases between. Looked up from germline, CDR1 is SGHRS and CDR2 is YFSETQ.

At least ten counts were recorded for this clonotype. The CDR3 DNA reads as TGTGCCATCAGTGAGTCGGCAGGCGGACGTAGAGAGACCCAGTACTTC. It specifies CAISESAGGRRETQYF. This chain connects TRBV10-3 to TRBJ2-5; D uncertain. Germline V gene data show CDR1 as ENHRY and CDR2 as SYGVKD. CDR3 length: 16 residues. The ends were cut back, 0 bases at V and 4 bases at J, with 15 bases in the middle.

This rearrangement joins TRBV19 to TRBJ2-3; 14 bases agree with TRBD2. Germline CDR1 is LNHDA and CDR2 is SQIVND (reference sequence). The CDR3 runs to 15 residues. The junction had 5 bases not matched to a gene; V was cut back by 5 bases and J by 7 bases. CDR3 sequence (DNA): TGTGCCAGTAGTCTGGGGACTAGCGGGAGCCATACGCAGTATTTT. This gives the protein CASSLGTSGSHTQYF. Looking up the rest from reference TRBV19 and TRBJ2-3 gives the full variable domain: DGGITQSPKYLFRKEGQNVTLSCEQNLNHDAMYWYRQDPGQGLRLIYYSQIVNDFQKGDIAEGYSVSREKKESFPLTVTSAQKNPTAFYLCASSLGTSGSHTQYFGPGTRLTVL.

There are many counts of this clonotype. The V and J genes are TRBV19 and TRBJ2-7; 7 bases fit TRBD1. CDR3 length equals 14 residues. Germline lookup yields CDR1 LNHDA and CDR2 SQIVND (reference sequence). Trimming at V came to 2 bases and at J to 0 bases, leaving 1 base not matched to a gene. The CDR3 nucleotides read TGTGCCAGTAGTATAACAGGGGACTCCTACGAGCAGTACTTC. It encodes CASSITGDSYEQYF. The complete variable domain, with remaining parts taken from reference TRBV19 and TRBJ2-7, reads DGGITQSPKYLFRKEGQNVTLSCEQNLNHDAMYWYRQDPGQGLRLIYYSQIVNDFQKGDIAEGYSVSREKKESFPLTVTSAQKNPTAFYLCASSITGDSYEQYFGPGTRLTVT.

In this sample, this clonotype turned up many times. This chain links TRBV28 with TRBJ2-5; 7 bases agree with TRBD1. Germline-derived CDR1 and CDR2 are MDHEN and SYDVKM. The V and J ends lost 2 bases and 3 bases, in that order; junction bases with no gene match: 3. The CDR3 is made up of 14 amino acids. The CDR3 region has the DNA TGTGCCAGCAGTTTAAGCGGACAGGAAGAGACCCAGTACTTC. Translating it yields CASSLSGQEETQYF.

This sequence joins TRBV6-2 or TRBV6-3 and TRBJ2-1, with unresolved D. The CDR3 has 12 residues. Germline CDR1 and CDR2: MNHEY and SVGEGT. The ends were cut back, 4 bases at V and 10 bases at J, with 11 bases in the middle. CDR3: CASSFRTTEQFF. The CDR3 region has the DNA TGTGCCAGCAGTTTCAGGACCACAGAGCAGTTCTTC.

This clonotype was detected ten times or more. The chain links TRBV4-1 to TRBJ2-1, with a tentative D call TRBD2 (5 bases). Germline V gene data show CDR1 as MGHRA and CDR2 as YSYEKL. This CDR3 is built from 15 residues. V lost 1 base and J 7 bases, leaving 14 bases between the germline ends. The CDR3 is CASSQGIGWENEQFF. The CDR3 coding sequence is TGCGCCAGCAGCCAAGGAATAGGGTGGGAGAATGAGCAGTTCTTC.

The DNA of the CDR3 is TGTGCCAGAGACGGGACTAGGATTTTCTCCTACGAGCAGTACTTC. This gives the protein CARDGTRIFSYEQYF. The gene calls are TRBV19 and TRBJ2-7, with 8 bases matching TRBD2. V shed 9 bases, J shed 0 bases, and the junction held 10 bases outside the gene matches. The germline V gene has CDR1 LNHDA and CDR2 SQIVND (reference sequence). This CDR3 is 15 amino acids long.

The table lists this clonotype with many counts. The chain recombines TRBV4-3 with TRBJ2-5, with D hard to call. CDR3 length equals 14 residues. Germline-derived CDR1 and CDR2 are LGHNA and YSLEER. V was clipped by 4 bases and J by 7 bases, with 16 bases between them. CDR3 bases: TGCGCCAGCAGCCCGAATGTTCTTGTGGCGACCCAGTACTTC. Translation: CASSPNVLVATQYF.

Many counts were recorded for this clonotype. The chain couples TRBV7-2 to TRBJ2-3; TRBD2 matches at 11 bases. Germline CDR1 reads SGHTA; CDR2 reads FQGNSA. V shed 1 base, J shed 5 bases, and the junction held 2 bases outside the gene matches. This CDR3 has 15 amino acids. CDR3 in DNA: TGTGCCAGCAGCTTAGTTGGACTAGCGGGAGATACGCAGTATTTT. Protein: CASSLVGLAGDTQYF. Full variable domain (rest looked up from reference TRBV7-2 and TRBJ2-3): GAGVSQSPSNKVTEKGKDVELRCDPISGHTALYWYRQSLGQGLEFLIYFQGNSAPDKSGLPSDRFSAERTGGSVSTLTIQRTQQEDSAVYLCASSLVGLAGDTQYFGPGTRLTVL.

Comments on this clonotype: This clone may be a read error of a much larger clone one base away. This chain uses TRBV6-5 with TRBJ1-1; TRBD1 matches 9 bases. The CDR3 extends over 14 amino acids. Germline-derived CDR1 and CDR2 are MNHEY and SVGAGI. The CDR3 is CSSSYWTGDTEAFF. DNA of the CDR3: TGTTCCAGCAGTTACTGGACAGGGGATACTGAAGCTTTCTTT.

On this clonotype itself: Sequence at one end of the junction differs from germline and may be a read error. The chain links TRBV24-1 to TRBJ1-5, with D tentatively TRBD1 (6 bases). Germline-derived CDR1 and CDR2 are KGHDR and SFDVKD. The CDR3 loop spans 18 amino acids. The CDR3 nucleotides read TGTGCCAGACCTCACCGACAGGCCCCATTTACCCTCAATCAGCCCCGGCATTTT. This sequence encodes CARPHRQAPFTLNQPRHF.

This clonotype was seen repeatedly, ten times or more. The chain couples TRBV29-1 to TRBJ2-3; TRBD1 matches at 10 bases. The CDR3 has 17 residues. Trimming removed 1 base from V and 4 bases from J; junction bases left unmatched: 11. Germline CDR1 and CDR2: SQVTM and ANQGSEA. CDR3 nucleotide sequence: TGCAGCGTTGAAGCCCCCTGGGAAGGACAGGGGGCAGATACGCAGTATTTT. Protein: CSVEAPWEGQGADTQYF.

At least ten counts were recorded for this clonotype. The J gene is TRBJ1-3, the V gene TRBV4-3, with D uncertain. Germline values: CDR1 LGHNA, CDR2 YSLEER. CDR3 length: 18 amino acids. Trimming took 0 bases from V and 0 from J, leaving 15 bases between them. The CDR3 here is CASSQDRLDWGSGNTIYF. The DNA for the CDR3 is TGCGCCAGCAGCCAAGATCGTCTAGACTGGGGCTCTGGAAACACCATATATTTT.

This clonotype was picked up many times. The chain couples TRBV7-9 to TRBJ2-1; 8 bases map to TRBD2. V was clipped by 5 bases and J by 1 base; unmatched bases: 10. Germline CDR1 and CDR2: SEHNR and FQNEAQ (reference sequence). CDR3 length: 17 amino acids. The CDR3 nucleotides are TGTGCCAGCAGCACAGAAAGCGGGAGAAAGTCCTACAATGAGCAGTTCTTC. Amino acids: CASSTESGRKSYNEQFF.

This clonotype was seen repeatedly, ten times or more. This chain uses TRBV10-2 with TRBJ2-1; TRBD1 aligns across 10 bases. V lost 2 bases to trimming and J lost 6 bases; unmatched junction nucleotides: 7. The germline CDR1 and CDR2 sequences are WSHSY and SAAADI. CDR3 length equals 16 residues. The CDR3: CASSEVSGTGVNEQFF. The CDR3, as DNA: TGCGCCAGCAGTGAGGTTTCGGGGACAGGGGTCAATGAGCAGTTCTTC.

The chain joins TRBV29-1 to TRBJ2-7, with 7 positions matching TRBD2. Germline values: CDR1 SQVTM, CDR2 ANQGSEA. The V segment lost 3 bases and the J segment 3 bases; nucleotides outside the gene matches: 5. This CDR3 region has 13 residues. The CDR3 coding sequence is TGCAGCGTTGAGGGCGGGAGCCGCTACGAGCAGTACTTC. This sequence encodes CSVEGGSRYEQYF.

This clonotype was seen ten or more times. This chain uses TRBV19 with TRBJ2-1; TRBD2 matches at 15 bases. Trimming cost V 6 bases and J 10 bases; bases outside gene matches: 4. The CDR3 covers 14 residues. Germline V gene lookup returns CDR1 LNHDA and CDR2 SQIVND (reference sequence). CDR3 bases: TGTGCCAGTAGGGGACTAGCGGGAGGAGAGGAGCAGTTCTTC. The encoded protein is CASRGLAGGEEQFF.

This sequence joins TRBV20-1 and TRBJ1-1; D possibly corresponds to TRBD1 (5 bases). Germline lookup yields CDR1 DFQATT and CDR2 SNEGSKA (reference sequence). The V end lost 1 base, the J end lost 3 bases, and 12 bases lay between the germline ends. The CDR3 is 14 amino acids. CDR3 sequence reads: CSARGRGADTEAFF. The DNA for the CDR3 is TGCAGTGCTAGAGGGAGAGGGGCGGACACTGAAGCTTTCTTT.

Ten or more counts support this clonotype. The chain joins TRBV19 to TRBJ2-7; TRBD2 might be the D (6 bases). Germline CDR1 LNHDA, CDR2 SQIVND (reference sequence). The CDR3 runs 15 residues. With 3 bases removed from V and 2 bases from J, the gap between germline ends came to 14 bases. CDR3 amino acids: CASSMDPGVAYEQYF. CDR3 in DNA: TGTGCCAGTAGTATGGACCCGGGAGTAGCCTACGAGCAGTACTTC. The entire variable domain, with the rest obtained from reference TRBV19 and TRBJ2-7, is as follows: DGGITQSPKYLFRKEGQNVTLSCEQNLNHDAMYWYRQDPGQGLRLIYYSQIVNDFQKGDIAEGYSVSREKKESFPLTVTSAQKNPTAFYLCASSMDPGVAYEQYFGPGTRLTVT.

In the case of this clonotype: A read error may be the cause here, since a much bigger clone is one base away. The chain joins TRBV6-1 to TRBJ2-5; D uncertain. The CDR3 is made up of 13 amino acids. Germline CDR1 MNHNS, CDR2 SASEGT. V lost 5 bases and J lost 6, with 13 bases in between. The CDR3 sequence: CASSPDSLQTQYF. In nucleotides, the CDR3 is TGTGCCAGCAGTCCCGACTCACTACAGACCCAGTACTTC.

There are a few counts of this clonotype. The rearrangement uses TRBV20-1 and TRBJ2-7; D is perhaps TRBD2 (6 bases). V was pared by 1 base and J by 2 bases, with 15 bases between. The CDR3 covers 15 residues. Germline V lookup: CDR1 DFQATT, CDR2 SNEGSKA (reference sequence). The CDR3 spells CSARGRAGPTYEQYF. The DNA for the CDR3 is TGCAGTGCTAGAGGTAGGGCGGGACCAACCTACGAGCAGTACTTC.

This clonotype was seen repeatedly, ten times or more. This chain joins TRBV5-8 and TRBJ1-3; D is unresolved. CDR1 and CDR2 (germline): SGHTS, YDEGEE. There are 13 residues in the CDR3. Trimming removed 0 bases from V and 4 bases from J, with 5 bases in between. The DNA of the CDR3 is TGTGCCAGCAGCTTGGACTTCGGAAACACCATATATTTT. This codes for CASSLDFGNTIYF.

A remark on this clonotype: A single base separates this from a much larger clone, so it may be a read error. The genes are TRBV27 and TRBJ2-1; D unresolved. Germline V gene sequence: CDR1 MNHEY, CDR2 SMNVEV (reference sequence). The CDR3 length is 12 residues. The CDR3 nucleotides are TGTGCCAGCACCGGAGTCTACAATGAGAAGTTCTTC. Protein sequence: CASTGVYNEKFF.

There are a few counts of this clonotype. V usage is TRBV30 and J usage is TRBJ1-1; tentative D call: TRBD1 (6 bases). Trimming shortened V by 0 bases and J by 4 bases, and 9 bases separated the two germline ends. The CDR3 totals 13 residues. Germline CDR1 GTSNPN, CDR2 SVGIG (reference sequence). CDR3 in DNA: TGTGCCTGGAGTGTAGGAGGGGGCACTGAAGCTTTCTTT. It yields the protein CAWSVGGGTEAFF.

This clonotype was found many times. V is TRBV19 and J is TRBJ2-3; D unresolved. There are 13 residues in the CDR3. From germline, CDR1 is LNHDA and CDR2 SQIVND (reference sequence). V shed 6 bases and J shed 0 bases, with 7 bases lying between them. Here the CDR3 DNA reads TGTGCCAGTAGATGGCGGAGCACAGATACGCAGTATTTT. As protein: CASRWRSTDTQYF.

V usage is TRBV28 and J usage is TRBJ2-7; a weak D match, TRBD2 (5 bases). In germline, CDR1 is MDHEN, CDR2 SYDVKM. Trimming took off 5 bases at V and 6 bases at J, with 14 bases between the two ends. CDR3 size: 13 residues. CDR3: CASSTPQLGEQYF. DNA of the CDR3: TGTGCCAGCAGTACGCCCCAACTAGGCGAGCAGTACTTC.

A few counts support this clonotype. This CDR3 reads CSARGGTNYGYTF. Here the CDR3 DNA reads TGCAGTGCTAGAGGGGGAACCAACTATGGCTACACCTTC. The chain recombines TRBV20-1 with TRBJ1-2, with unresolved D. Germline CDR1 reads DFQATT; CDR2 reads SNEGSKA (reference sequence). The CDR3 covers 13 residues. Trimming removed 1 base from V and 2 bases from J, with 8 bases in between.

In this sample, this clonotype turned up a few times. The V call is TRBV12-3 or TRBV12-4, the J call TRBJ1-2; D call uncertain. The CDR3 loop spans 14 amino acids. The V and J ends lost 5 bases and 4 bases respectively, with 14 bases between them. The CDR3 bases are TGTGCCAGCAGTCCGGGAGAGCTTCCCTATGGCTACACCTTC. Its protein product is CASSPGELPYGYTF.

This clonotype was seen repeatedly, ten times or more. The CDR3 DNA reads TGTGCCAGCAGCCAAGTTAACAGCCGCAACTATGGCTACACCTTC. This sequence encodes CASSQVNSRNYGYTF. The J gene is TRBJ1-2, the V gene TRBV4-2; D is undetermined. The CDR3 is 15 residues long. V dropped 1 base and J dropped 2 bases, with 11 bases sitting between them. The germline V gene has CDR1 LGHNA and CDR2 YNFKEQ.